This is a list of T cell receptor beta chains from one sample in a study of T cell changes during pregnancy in multiple sclerosis. Measured with immunoSEQ multiplex PCR; TCRdb has only the in-frame clones, and not every one. The sample contains tens of thousands of clones, 94% of which appear only once. The sample in question was peripheral blood, obtained in the third trimester of pregnancy. The receptors derive from a female donor with multiple sclerosis, enrolled in a pregnancy study. CDR3s include the opening cysteine and the closing phenylalanine or tryptophan. Each record gives: CDR3 DNA, CDR3 protein, clone size, D gene, J gene, V gene. The D gene is left open where the match is weak. Where a row states a size, it is once, few, many or the class of an expanded clone; other rows omit it.

TGTGCCAGCAGTTTGACTAGCATGTACGAGCAGTACTTC	CASSLTSMYEQYF	-	TRBD2	TRBJ2-7	TRBV6-6
TGTGCCAGCAGTTTAGGGGCGCTTACTAATGAAAAACTGTTTTTT	CASSLGALTNEKLFF	-	-	TRBJ1-4	TRBV7-2
TGCGCCAGCAGCCGGGGTGGGGCGGGGGACACTGAAGCTTTCTTT	CASSRGGAGDTEAFF	-	-	TRBJ1-1	TRBV4-3
TGTGCCAGCATGGACTCAAGTTACGAGCAGTACTTC	CASMDSSYEQYF	-	-	TRBJ2-7	TRBV6-6
TGTGCCAGCAGCCGAAGCTTGATAGCGGGAACCTACGAGCAGTACTTC	CASSRSLIAGTYEQYF	-	TRBD2	TRBJ2-7	TRBV5-4
TGTGCCAGCAGCCCAAGGGGTGGGGGGGCCCAGCCCCAGCATTTT	CASSPRGGGAQPQHF	-	-	TRBJ1-5	TRBV7-2
TGCGCCAGCAGCGCGGGACAGGGGTCGGGGACCCAGTACTTC	CASSAGQGSGTQYF	-	TRBD1	TRBJ2-5	TRBV5-1
TGCGCCAGCAGTCTGACTAGCGAAAGCTCCTACGAGCAGTACTTC	CASSLTSESSYEQYF	-	TRBD2	TRBJ2-7	TRBV5-1
TGCGCCAGCAGCACTGATGACCGGGACAGTTGTCAGCCCCAGCATTTT	CASSTDDRDSCQPQHF	-	TRBD1	TRBJ1-5	TRBV10-1
TGCGCCAGCAGCCAAGATGGACAGGGGGGTGGAAACACCATATATTTT	CASSQDGQGGGNTIYF	-	TRBD1	TRBJ1-3	TRBV4-3
TGTGCCAGCAGAGGACAGGCTGGGAACACCATATATTTT	CASRGQAGNTIYF	-	TRBD1	TRBJ1-3	TRBV25-1
TGTGCCAGAAGGACTAGCGGACCGGGCGAGCAGTACTTC	CARRTSGPGEQYF	-	TRBD2	TRBJ2-7	TRBV2
TGTGCCAGCAGTTTGGACACCTACAATGAGCAGTTCTTC	CASSLDTYNEQFF	-	-	TRBJ2-1	TRBV27
TGCGCCAGCCAAAGGGACAGGGGGCCCACTGAAGCTTTCTTT	CASQRDRGPTEAFF	-	TRBD1	TRBJ1-1	TRBV5-1
TGTGCCAGCAGTGCTAGGAACACCGGGGAGCTGTTTTTT	CASSARNTGELFF	once	-	TRBJ2-2	TRBV2
TGTGCCAGCTCTACTAGCGGGAGTGGTTACAATGAGCAGTTCTTC	CASSTSGSGYNEQFF	-	TRBD2	TRBJ2-1	TRBV9
TGTGCCAGCAGCACCATGACAGGGGCCCTCCCTCGATCCTACGAGCAGTACTTC	CASSTMTGALPRSYEQYF	-	-	TRBJ2-7	TRBV21-1
TGTGCCAGCAGCGTAGCCGACAGGGGAACTGAAGCTTTCTTT	CASSVADRGTEAFF	-	TRBD1	TRBJ1-1	TRBV9
TGCGCCAGCAGTTACACGGGGACAGGGCAGGTTGGCACCTTC	CASSYTGTGQVGTF	-	TRBD1	TRBJ1-2	TRBV4-1
TGTGCCAGCAGCTTAGATGGGTCAGGCTCGTACAATGAGCAGTTCTTC	CASSLDGSGSYNEQFF	-	-	TRBJ2-1	TRBV11-3
TGTGCCAGCACAGGGGGCTATGGCTACACCTTC	CASTGGYGYTF	-	TRBD1	TRBJ1-2	TRBV2
TGTGCCAGCAGCCGAGGGCGAGCGGGACCCGGGGAGCTGTTTTTT	CASSRGRAGPGELFF	-	TRBD2	TRBJ2-2	TRBV7-2
TGCAGCGTTGATCCGGACAGAAACAACTATGGCTACACCTTC	CSVDPDRNNYGYTF	-	-	TRBJ1-2	TRBV29-1
TGTGCCAGCAGCTTGACAGGGGCTAACTATGGCTACACCTTC	CASSLTGANYGYTF	-	TRBD1	TRBJ1-2	TRBV5-4
TGTGCCAGCAGCTTAAGGGGGCGGACAGATACGCAGTATTTT	CASSLRGRTDTQYF	-	TRBD1	TRBJ2-3	TRBV5-6
TGTGCCAGCAGCCAGGGACAGGGGCTAATTGACTACAATGAGCAGTTCTTC	CASSQGQGLIDYNEQFF	-	TRBD1	TRBJ2-1	TRBV7-9
TGTGCCAGCACCCTCGGGACAGGGGTCTCTGGGGCCAACGTCCTGACTTTC	CASTLGTGVSGANVLTF	-	TRBD1	TRBJ2-6	TRBV27
TGCGCCAGCAGCCAATTCCTCAATCAGCCCCAGCATTTT	CASSQFLNQPQHF	-	-	TRBJ1-5	TRBV4-1
TGTGCCAGCAGCCAACAACTAGCGATCTACGAGCAGTACTTC	CASSQQLAIYEQYF	-	TRBD2	TRBJ2-7	TRBV4-2
TGTGCCAGCAGTGGCCCCGACAGGGTTAGAACTGAAGCTTTCTTT	CASSGPDRVRTEAFF	-	TRBD1	TRBJ1-1	TRBV6-1
TGTGCCAGCAGTTTAACCGGTCAGCCCCAGCATTTT	CASSLTGQPQHF	-	-	TRBJ1-5	TRBV28
TGTGCCAGCAGCCTCGGGGTAGCGGGAGGCAATGAGCAGTTCTTC	CASSLGVAGGNEQFF	-	TRBD2	TRBJ2-1	TRBV13
TGCGCCAGCAGCGTGGACAGTGGTGGCACTGAAGCTTTCTTT	CASSVDSGGTEAFF	-	-	TRBJ1-1	TRBV5-1
TGCGCCAGCAGCTTCCGCGGGACAGGGTCTCAGAACACTGAAGCTTTCTTT	CASSFRGTGSQNTEAFF	-	TRBD1	TRBJ1-1	TRBV5-1
TGTGCCTGGAGTCTTCCCGGGACTAGCGGGAGTGGGTCCTACAATGAGCAGTTCTTC	CAWSLPGTSGSGSYNEQFF	-	TRBD2	TRBJ2-1	TRBV30